Each of the 10 T cell receptor beta chains below was sequenced from the same sample in a study of blood T cell repertoires in COVID-19. Some clones are missing from TCRdb's copy, which holds only in-frame ones; the method was immunoSEQ multiplex PCR. The sample holds about 210,000 clones, 88% seen once. Sequencing input: peripheral blood. All receptors come from a young man with active or convalescent COVID-19.

The sample holds one count of this clone. The chain employs TRBV18 and TRBJ1-2; a possible D gene is TRBD1 (6 bases). Trimming took 4 bases from V and 1 from J, leaving 13 bases between them. This CDR3 is 15 amino acids long. Germline-derived CDR1 and CDR2 are KGHSH and LQKENI. The CDR3 region has the DNA TGTGCCAGCTCACGCTCGGGGGGCCTTAACTATGGCTACACCTTC. Amino acid sequence: CASSRSGGLNYGYTF.

The chain couples TRBV2 to TRBJ1-1, with D maybe TRBD1 (5 bases). The CDR3 totals 13 residues. Trimming removed 8 bases from V and 11 bases from J, with 21 bases in between. Germline CDR1 is SNHLY and CDR2 is FYNNEI. The CDR3 DNA follows: TGTGCCAGCCACCGGCTGGGGCCGACCGACGCTTTCTTT. Translated, it gives CASHRLGPTDAFF.

The chain has TRBV28 and TRBJ1-1; D uncertain. V was cut by 2 bases and J by 3 bases, with 7 bases left in between. The CDR3 runs 13 residues. In germline, CDR1 is MDHEN, CDR2 SYDVKM. The CDR3 DNA sequence: TGTGCCAGCAGTTTAAAGAGGTACACTGAAGCTTTCTTT. It translates to CASSLKRYTEAFF. The complete variable domain, with remaining parts taken from reference TRBV28 and TRBJ1-1, reads DVKVTQSSRYLVKRTGEKVFLECVQDMDHENMFWYRQDPGLGLRLIYFSYDVKMKEKGDIPEGYSVSREKKERFSLILESASTNQTSMYLCASSLKRYTEAFFGQGTRLTVV.

The chain joins TRBV5-4 to TRBJ2-2, with 7 positions matching TRBD1. The CDR3 contains 15 residues. Trimming cost V 5 bases and J 5 bases; bases outside gene matches: 9. Germline values: CDR1 SGHNT, CDR2 YYREEE (reference sequence). The CDR3 nucleotides read TGTGCCAGCAGGACTCGGGACAGCGGTACCGGGGAGCTGTTTTTT. Translating gives CASRTRDSGTGELFF.

The genes are TRBV6-6 and TRBJ2-1; D might be TRBD2 (5 bases). Germline V lookup: CDR1 MNHNY, CDR2 SVGAGI (reference sequence). There are 12 residues in the CDR3. V was pared by 7 bases and J by 8 bases, with 12 bases between. CDR3: CASTLGGDEQFF. CDR3 sequence (DNA): TGTGCCAGCACTTTAGGAGGCGATGAGCAGTTCTTC.

The rearrangement joins TRBV6-5 to TRBJ2-2, with a tentative D call TRBD1 (5 bases). The CDR3 length is 14 residues. Germline CDR1 reads MNHEY; CDR2 reads SVGAGI. Trimming cost V 7 bases and J 4 bases, with 13 bases left between them. This CDR3 is CASTRSQGTGELFF. The DNA of the CDR3 is TGTGCCAGCACCCGAAGTCAGGGCACCGGGGAGCTGTTTTTT.

This clone came up a few times. The chain uses TRBV2 and TRBJ1-5; no definite D call. The CDR3 is 13 residues long. Germline V gene sequence: CDR1 SNHLY, CDR2 FYNNEI. V lost 8 bases to trimming and J lost 4 bases, with 12 bases between them. Here the CDR3 DNA reads TGTGCCAGCGCTGGGCCCCAAAATCAGCCCCAGCATTTT. Its translation: CASAGPQNQPQHF.

The chain carries TRBV2 and TRBJ1-2; D unresolved. This CDR3 comprises 14 residues. Trimming removed 6 bases at V and 5 bases at J, with 16 bases between. The germline V gene has CDR1 SNHLY and CDR2 FYNNEI. The CDR3 DNA is TGTGCCAGCAGCGAAACCCTAGGTTCATATGGCTACACCTTC. It encodes CASSETLGSYGYTF.

This clone was counted once. The chain uses TRBV7-9 and TRBJ1-1; tentative D call: TRBD1 (5 bases). CDR1 SEHNR and CDR2 FQNEAQ come from the germline V gene (reference sequence). CDR3 length: 13 amino acids. The ends were cut back, 6 bases at V and 1 base at J, with 9 bases in the middle. The CDR3 DNA sequence: TGTGCCAGCAGGAAACAGGCGAACACTGAAGCTTTCTTT. Translating gives CASRKQANTEAFF.

The chain carries TRBV6-6 and TRBJ2-1; D is possibly TRBD2 (5 bases). The germline V gene has CDR1 MNHNY and CDR2 SVGAGI (reference sequence). V was shortened by 6 bases and J by 2 bases, with 32 bases between the two germline ends. This CDR3 is 21 amino acids long. CDR3 protein: CASSRLPRNQRLGWAYNEQFF. The CDR3, as DNA: TGTGCCAGCAGCCGACTACCCCGGAACCAGAGATTGGGCTGGGCCTACAATGAGCAGTTCTTC.